This is a list of T cell receptor beta chains from one sample in a study of cytomegalovirus exposure and HLA in healthy donors. The repertoire was sequenced with immunoSEQ multiplex PCR; TCRdb's copy has only in-frame clones and lacks some. The sample consists of about 130,000 clones, 75% to 90% of them appearing once. The sequencing sample was made of PBMCs. Receptor source: a middle-aged man in good health and CMV-seronegative. Both conserved end residues are part of each CDR3. Each record gives: CDR3 length, V gene, J gene, D gene, clone size, CDR3 DNA, CDR3 protein. D genes are given only for firm matches. Expanded clones are given a class, and other clones once, few, many or no size at all.

CDR3 length: 13; V gene: TRBV6-6; J gene: TRBJ2-5; D gene: NA; clone size: NA; CDR3 DNA: TGTGCCAGCGGGCAGGGTAGTATATTGACCCAGTACTTC; CDR3 protein: CASGQGSILTQYF
CDR3 length: 15; V gene: TRBV28; J gene: TRBJ1-1; D gene: TRBD1; clone size: NA; CDR3 DNA: TGTGCCAGCACCCCGGGGGACAGGGGGATCACTGAAGCTTTCTTT; CDR3 protein: CASTPGDRGITEAFF
CDR3 length: 15; V gene: TRBV6-5; J gene: TRBJ2-7; D gene: TRBD1; clone size: NA; CDR3 DNA: TGTGCCAGCAGTTACTCCGGGACAGGGCTCTACGAGCAGTACTTC; CDR3 protein: CASSYSGTGLYEQYF
CDR3 length: 17; V gene: TRBV7-6; J gene: TRBJ2-3; D gene: TRBD2; clone size: NA; CDR3 DNA: TGTGCCAGCAGCTTCGGGACTAGCGGGGGTTTCACAGATACGCAGTATTTT; CDR3 protein: CASSFGTSGGFTDTQYF
CDR3 length: 13; V gene: TRBV2; J gene: TRBJ2-1; D gene: NA; clone size: once; CDR3 DNA: TGTGCCAGCAGGGGGCAGGGGTACAATGAGCAGTTCTTC; CDR3 protein: CASRGQGYNEQFF
CDR3 length: 14; V gene: TRBV2; J gene: TRBJ1-4; D gene: NA; clone size: NA; CDR3 DNA: TGTGCCAGCAGGAACAGGACCTATAATGAAAAACTGTTTTTT; CDR3 protein: CASRNRTYNEKLFF
CDR3 length: 14; V gene: TRBV5-4; J gene: TRBJ2-5; D gene: NA; clone size: NA; CDR3 DNA: TGTGCCAGCCGGGAATCTAGCGAGGTAGAGACCCAGTACTTC; CDR3 protein: CASRESSEVETQYF
CDR3 length: 14; V gene: TRBV10-3; J gene: TRBJ1-1; D gene: NA; clone size: few; CDR3 DNA: TGTGCCATCAGTGATATCGGGGGGGACACTGAAGCTTTCTTT; CDR3 protein: CAISDIGGDTEAFF
CDR3 length: 14; V gene: TRBV5-1; J gene: TRBJ1-4; D gene: TRBD1; clone size: NA; CDR3 DNA: TGCGCCAGCAGCTTGCAGGGGGATAATGAAAAACTGTTTTTT; CDR3 protein: CASSLQGDNEKLFF
CDR3 length: 13; V gene: TRBV30; J gene: TRBJ2-7; D gene: NA; clone size: NA; CDR3 DNA: TGTGCCTGGAGTACAGGGATGTTGTACGAGCAGTACTTC; CDR3 protein: CAWSTGMLYEQYF
CDR3 length: 13; V gene: TRBV18; J gene: TRBJ1-1; D gene: TRBD1; clone size: NA; CDR3 DNA: TGTGCCAGCTCGACAGGGTTGAACACTGAAGCTTTCTTT; CDR3 protein: CASSTGLNTEAFF
CDR3 length: 11; V gene: TRBV20-1; J gene: TRBJ2-5; D gene: NA; clone size: NA; CDR3 DNA: TGCAGTGCTAGTCCCGGGGAGACCCAGTACTTC; CDR3 protein: CSASPGETQYF
CDR3 length: 13; V gene: TRBV28; J gene: TRBJ2-7; D gene: NA; clone size: NA; CDR3 DNA: TGTGCCAGCAGTACCCCAACGGGAGCCGAGCAGTACTTC; CDR3 protein: CASSTPTGAEQYF
CDR3 length: 13; V gene: TRBV18; J gene: TRBJ2-2; D gene: NA; clone size: NA; CDR3 DNA: TGTGCCAGCTCTCTACAGGGTTCCGGGGAGCTGTTTTTT; CDR3 protein: CASSLQGSGELFF
CDR3 length: 14; V gene: TRBV27; J gene: TRBJ1-2; D gene: NA; clone size: NA; CDR3 DNA: TGTGCCAGCAGTTTATCCAGGGATAGTAGTGGCTACACCTTC; CDR3 protein: CASSLSRDSSGYTF
CDR3 length: 15; V gene: TRBV5-1; J gene: TRBJ2-6; D gene: TRBD1; clone size: NA; CDR3 DNA: TGCGCCAGCAGCCTCCTGGGACAGGGGGCCAACGTCCTGACTTTC; CDR3 protein: CASSLLGQGANVLTF
CDR3 length: 15; V gene: TRBV7-2; J gene: TRBJ1-5; D gene: NA; clone size: NA; CDR3 DNA: TGTGCCAGCAGCGGAGCAGCAGGGGCTTTTCAGCCCCAGCATTTT; CDR3 protein: CASSGAAGAFQPQHF
CDR3 length: 13; V gene: TRBV4-1; J gene: TRBJ2-1; D gene: NA; clone size: few; CDR3 DNA: TGCGCCAGCAGCCGTCGGACTAACAATGAGCAGTTCTTC; CDR3 protein: CASSRRTNNEQFF
CDR3 length: 15; V gene: TRBV9; J gene: TRBJ1-1; D gene: NA; clone size: NA; CDR3 DNA: TGTGCCAGCAGCTCAGTCTGGAGCCGGGGGACTGAAGCTTTCTTT; CDR3 protein: CASSSVWSRGTEAFF
CDR3 length: 15; V gene: TRBV2; J gene: TRBJ2-3; D gene: TRBD1; clone size: NA; CDR3 DNA: TGTGCCAGCAGTCCGGGACAGAAATACACAGATACGCAGTATTTT; CDR3 protein: CASSPGQKYTDTQYF
CDR3 length: 15; V gene: TRBV5-4; J gene: TRBJ2-2; D gene: TRBD1; clone size: few; CDR3 DNA: TGTGCCAGCAGCCCGGGACAGCCGAACACCGGGGAGCTGTTTTTT; CDR3 protein: CASSPGQPNTGELFF
CDR3 length: 16; V gene: TRBV5-6; J gene: TRBJ2-3; D gene: NA; clone size: NA; CDR3 DNA: TGTGCCAGCAGCCAGGTTACGAGAGCAGCAACAGATACGCAGTATTTT; CDR3 protein: CASSQVTRAATDTQYF
CDR3 length: 13; V gene: TRBV6-1; J gene: TRBJ1-1; D gene: NA; clone size: NA; CDR3 DNA: TGTGCCAATTACCGCTGGGAGGGCACTGAAGCTTTCTTT; CDR3 protein: CANYRWEGTEAFF
CDR3 length: 13; V gene: TRBV5-1; J gene: TRBJ1-2; D gene: NA; clone size: once; CDR3 DNA: TGCGCCAGCACCTCCCAGGGCAACTATGGCTACACCTTC; CDR3 protein: CASTSQGNYGYTF
CDR3 length: 13; V gene: TRBV5-1; J gene: TRBJ2-1; D gene: NA; clone size: NA; CDR3 DNA: TGCGCCAGCAGCGCGGTATCCGTCGATGAGCAGTTCTTC; CDR3 protein: CASSAVSVDEQFF
CDR3 length: 16; V gene: TRBV5-1; J gene: TRBJ2-3; D gene: TRBD1; clone size: NA; CDR3 DNA: TGCGCCAGCAGCTTACCCCTACAGGGGCCCACAGATACGCAGTATTTT; CDR3 protein: CASSLPLQGPTDTQYF
CDR3 length: 12; V gene: TRBV6-6; J gene: TRBJ2-7; D gene: NA; clone size: NA; CDR3 DNA: TGTGCCAGCAGTTACACCCTGGCCGAGCAGTACTTC; CDR3 protein: CASSYTLAEQYF
CDR3 length: 14; V gene: TRBV27; J gene: TRBJ1-5; D gene: NA; clone size: NA; CDR3 DNA: TGTGCCAGCATGGGTACGGGTGAGTTTCAGCCCCAGCATTTT; CDR3 protein: CASMGTGEFQPQHF
CDR3 length: 16; V gene: TRBV4-1; J gene: TRBJ2-3; D gene: TRBD1; clone size: few; CDR3 DNA: TGCGCCAGCAGCCAAGGGACAGGGGGCGCGGTATATACGCAGTATTTT; CDR3 protein: CASSQGTGGAVYTQYF
CDR3 length: 15; V gene: TRBV19; J gene: TRBJ2-1; D gene: TRBD2; clone size: NA; CDR3 DNA: TGTGCCAGTAGTATCCGGGCGGGAGAGGGGAATGAGCAGTTCTTC; CDR3 protein: CASSIRAGEGNEQFF
CDR3 length: 16; V gene: TRBV18; J gene: TRBJ2-2; D gene: NA; clone size: NA; CDR3 DNA: TGTGCCAGCTCACCACCTTCTAGTCTCCCGACCGGGGAGCTGTTTTTT; CDR3 protein: CASSPPSSLPTGELFF
CDR3 length: 15; V gene: TRBV6-1; J gene: TRBJ1-5; D gene: TRBD1; clone size: NA; CDR3 DNA: TGTGCCAGCAGTGTTGGAACAGGGGGCGCACAGCCCCAGCATTTT; CDR3 protein: CASSVGTGGAQPQHF
CDR3 length: 16; V gene: TRBV5-1; J gene: TRBJ2-2; D gene: NA; clone size: NA; CDR3 DNA: TGCGCCAGCAGCTTGGGAGTGCAGGGGAACACCGGGGAGCTGTTTTTT; CDR3 protein: CASSLGVQGNTGELFF
CDR3 length: 16; V gene: TRBV4-1; J gene: TRBJ1-2; D gene: NA; clone size: NA; CDR3 DNA: TGCGCCAGCAGCTCCATAGGGGCGACACCCAACTATGGCTACACCTTC; CDR3 protein: CASSSIGATPNYGYTF
CDR3 length: 12; V gene: TRBV6-5; J gene: TRBJ1-1; D gene: NA; clone size: NA; CDR3 DNA: TGTGCCAGCAGTCCCGCCCAGGGGCTGCTTTCCTTT; CDR3 protein: CASSPAQGLLSF
CDR3 length: 17; V gene: TRBV10-3; J gene: TRBJ2-3; D gene: NA; clone size: NA; CDR3 DNA: TGTGCCATCAGTGAGCCTCCTCGGGGCAGGGGCGCAGATACGCAGTATTTT; CDR3 protein: CAISEPPRGRGADTQYF
CDR3 length: 15; V gene: TRBV6-5; J gene: TRBJ2-5; D gene: TRBD1; clone size: once; CDR3 DNA: TGTGCCAGCAGTGGGGACAGCCCCGCGAGGGGGACCCAGTACTTC; CDR3 protein: CASSGDSPARGTQYF
CDR3 length: 14; V gene: TRBV2; J gene: TRBJ2-7; D gene: NA; clone size: NA; CDR3 DNA: TGTGCCAGCACCGCCACCGGAGGCTTCAACGAGCAGTACTTC; CDR3 protein: CASTATGGFNEQYF
CDR3 length: 17; V gene: TRBV5-6; J gene: TRBJ2-2; D gene: NA; clone size: NA; CDR3 DNA: TGTGCCAGCAGCTTTCGAGGCGCACGAACGAACACCGGGGAGCTGTTTTTT; CDR3 protein: CASSFRGARTNTGELFF
CDR3 length: 14; V gene: TRBV10-3; J gene: TRBJ2-7; D gene: NA; clone size: NA; CDR3 DNA: TGTGCCATCAGTGACCCCGACAGATCCTACGAGCAGTACTTC; CDR3 protein: CAISDPDRSYEQYF
CDR3 length: 14; V gene: TRBV2; J gene: TRBJ1-5; D gene: TRBD1; clone size: NA; CDR3 DNA: TGTGCCAGCCAAAGACAGGGTCGCAATCAGCCCCAGCATTTT; CDR3 protein: CASQRQGRNQPQHF
CDR3 length: 18; V gene: TRBV6-1; J gene: TRBJ2-5; D gene: NA; clone size: NA; CDR3 DNA: TGTGCCAGCAGTGTTGGAGCGGTTACGGCCGCTCGGCAAGAGACCCAGTACTTC; CDR3 protein: CASSVGAVTAARQETQYF
CDR3 length: 16; V gene: TRBV27; J gene: TRBJ2-7; D gene: NA; clone size: NA; CDR3 DNA: TGTGCCAGCAGTTCCGTCTCTCTGACAGGCTCCTACGAGCAGTACTTC; CDR3 protein: CASSSVSLTGSYEQYF
CDR3 length: 16; V gene: TRBV4-2; J gene: TRBJ1-2; D gene: NA; clone size: NA; CDR3 DNA: TGTGCCAGCAGCCAAGATCCCCAGGGGTTGGGGTATGGCTACACCTTC; CDR3 protein: CASSQDPQGLGYGYTF
CDR3 length: 13; V gene: TRBV5-6; J gene: TRBJ2-5; D gene: NA; clone size: NA; CDR3 DNA: TGTGCCAGCAGCTTATGGGGGCCCGAGACCCAGTACTTC; CDR3 protein: CASSLWGPETQYF
CDR3 length: 14; V gene: TRBV28; J gene: TRBJ2-2; D gene: NA; clone size: NA; CDR3 DNA: TGTGCCAGCAGCCCACAGGGTAGGACCGGGGAGCTGTTTTTT; CDR3 protein: CASSPQGRTGELFF
CDR3 length: 13; V gene: TRBV5-1; J gene: TRBJ2-7; D gene: TRBD1; clone size: NA; CDR3 DNA: TGCGCCAGCAGCATCGGGACAGTCGGCGAGCAGTACTTC; CDR3 protein: CASSIGTVGEQYF
CDR3 length: 15; V gene: TRBV19; J gene: TRBJ2-2; D gene: NA; clone size: NA; CDR3 DNA: TGTGCCAGTAGTATCCGCTACTCCAACACCGGGGAGCTGTTTTTT; CDR3 protein: CASSIRYSNTGELFF
CDR3 length: 13; V gene: TRBV28; J gene: TRBJ2-7; D gene: NA; clone size: once; CDR3 DNA: TGTGCCAGCAGTTTGGTCGGGGCCTACGAGCAGTACTTC; CDR3 protein: CASSLVGAYEQYF
CDR3 length: 15; V gene: TRBV15; J gene: TRBJ1-2; D gene: TRBD1; clone size: few; CDR3 DNA: TGTGCCACCAGCGAGAGGGACAGGGGTATCGGTGGCTACACCTTC; CDR3 protein: CATSERDRGIGGYTF
CDR3 length: 12; V gene: TRBV30; J gene: TRBJ2-7; D gene: NA; clone size: NA; CDR3 DNA: TGTGCCTGGAGTCTCTACAGCTACGAGCAGTACTTC; CDR3 protein: CAWSLYSYEQYF
CDR3 length: 12; V gene: TRBV6-1; J gene: TRBJ1-2; D gene: NA; clone size: NA; CDR3 DNA: TGTGCCAGCAGTGACGAGGTGGTAGGCTACACCTTC; CDR3 protein: CASSDEVVGYTF
CDR3 length: 15; V gene: TRBV6-5; J gene: TRBJ2-7; D gene: TRBD1; clone size: NA; CDR3 DNA: TGTGCCAGCAGTTACAGAGACAGGGGGTCCTACGAGCAGTACTTC; CDR3 protein: CASSYRDRGSYEQYF
CDR3 length: 15; V gene: TRBV2; J gene: TRBJ2-2; D gene: TRBD1; clone size: NA; CDR3 DNA: TGTGCCAGCAGTCAAGACAGGGGGCCGACCGGGGAGCTGTTTTTT; CDR3 protein: CASSQDRGPTGELFF
CDR3 length: 13; V gene: TRBV10-3; J gene: TRBJ2-5; D gene: NA; clone size: NA; CDR3 DNA: TGTGCCATCACTAAGGGGGAAGGGGAGACCCAGTACTTC; CDR3 protein: CAITKGEGETQYF
CDR3 length: 15; V gene: TRBV6-1; J gene: TRBJ2-5; D gene: TRBD1; clone size: NA; CDR3 DNA: TGTGCCAGCAGTAGGGACAGGGGAGGTCAAGAGACCCAGTACTTC; CDR3 protein: CASSRDRGGQETQYF
CDR3 length: 16; V gene: TRBV5-5; J gene: TRBJ2-7; D gene: NA; clone size: NA; CDR3 DNA: TGTGCCAGCAGCTTATCCCCCGACTCCGAGACCTACGAGCAGTACTTC; CDR3 protein: CASSLSPDSETYEQYF
CDR3 length: 15; V gene: TRBV28; J gene: TRBJ1-2; D gene: NA; clone size: NA; CDR3 DNA: TGTGCCAGCAGTTTCGCGGGCCCAACTAACTATGGCTACACCTTC; CDR3 protein: CASSFAGPTNYGYTF